This T cell receptor (beta chain) was recovered during a study of blood T cell repertoires in COVID-19. Study information: Samples came from the United States, Italy and Spain, spanning acute and convalescent COVID-19.

The germline CDR1 and CDR2 sequences are MGHRA and YSYEKL. The CDR3 consists of 14 residues. V lost 2 bases, J lost 4 bases, and 6 bases lay in between. Under the authors' procedure: Cell counts per sample came from amplifying reference gene primers. The repertoire was sequenced with immunoSEQ multiplex PCR; TCRdb's copy has only in-frame clones and lacks some. That table supplies the V and J calls and clone size; D and trimming were determined from the DNA. The sample carries some 93,000 clones, 86% recorded once. This rearrangement joins TRBV4-1 to TRBJ2-6, with D uncertain. This TCR derives from a woman of 80 years or more with acute or convalescent COVID-19. The sample consisted of peripheral blood. The CDR3 DNA is TGCGCCAGCAGCCAACCGCGGGGGGCCAACGTCCTGACTTTC. It yields the protein CASSQPRGANVLTF.